The TCR beta chain described here comes from a study of T cell repertoires in cytomegalovirus infection. In the study overall: CMV infection and matching HLA type were both indicated by public TCR beta signatures.

Turning to this clonotype: The antigen remains unidentified.

CDR3 length: 11 amino acids. Per the germline V gene, CDR1 is DFQATT and CDR2 is SNEGSKA (reference sequence). Trimming left V 7 bases short and J 5 bases short, with 12 bases between. TCRdb reanalysed the reads using MiXCR and keeps one entry per CDR3 protein. The sample has 210,000 or so distinct CDR3 sequences; under 8.5% are singletons. Overall study findings and caveats: Summed frequency of public TCR beta families distinguished CMV carriers with the relevant HLA. Predominance within the ex vivo response was attributable to HLA-C-restricted CMV-specific TCR beta clonotypes.

The rearrangement joins TRBV20-1 to TRBJ2-7; TRBD1 is a possible D gene (5 bases). This TCR was recovered from a human donor in good health (CMV status not recorded). Some clones in this sample may be carry-over from other donors' samples. Input material: PBMCs. This CDR3 is CSVGQAHEQYF. The CDR3 DNA reads TGCAGTGTGGGGCAGGCCCACGAGCAGTACTTC.